This TCR beta chain was retrieved from a study of response to subunit inactivated influenza vaccine. This clonotype showed up just a few times. Its antigen remains unidentified. V trimming: 0 bases; J trimming: 4 bases; junction bases outside the gene matches: 3. CDR1 SGHRS and CDR2 YFSETQ come from the germline V gene. The CDR3 sequence is 14 residues long. TCRdb ran MiXCR on the RT-PCR reads and lists one entry per CDR3 protein. Of 450,000 to 500,000 distinct CDR3 sequences detected, approximately 9.9% appear once; the ten largest clones hold about 12%. Study-level results: Authors suggested seasonal influenza vaccinations each recruit few new T cells.

This TCR was sampled from a man aged 50 to 59 who received an inactivated influenza vaccine. The chain combines TRBV5-1 with TRBJ1-2; 7 nucleotides align to TRBD1. This sample comprised PBMCs from blood, obtained 45 days after vaccination. The CDR3 reads CASSLVDRAYGYTF. The CDR3 DNA reads TGCGCCAGCAGCTTGGTCGACAGGGCCTATGGCTACACCTTC.